Listed below are T cell receptor beta chains from one sample, sequenced in a study of control samples from healthy donors and cancer patients. Some clones are missing from TCRdb's copy, which holds only in-frame ones; the method was immunoSEQ multiplex PCR. The data contain over 150,000 clones, 90% to 95% of them singletons. The specimen was blood. These receptors came from a man younger than 35 in good health. Both conserved end residues are part of each CDR3. A D gene is named only where the DNA matches it firmly. The size entry is marked missing in some rows and otherwise reads once, few, many or a size class.

cdr3_nt,cdr3_aa,clone_size,v_call,j_call,d_call
TGCAGCGTTGAAGTGGACTGGCGGAAAGCTTTCTTT,CSVEVDWRKAFF,once,TRBV29-1,TRBJ1-1,NA
TGTGCCACCAGCAGAGATTCAGTGGCCGAGCAGTACTTC,CATSRDSVAEQYF,NA,TRBV15,TRBJ2-7,NA
TGTGCCTGGAGTGTATCGTTTCCTGAAGCTTTCTTT,CAWSVSFPEAFF,NA,TRBV30,TRBJ1-1,NA
TGTGCCACCAGTCTTGCTGCGGACCGATCACCCCTCCACTTT,CATSLAADRSPLHF,NA,TRBV24-1,TRBJ1-6,NA
TGTGCCAGCAGCGTAGGTACAGGGCTGCAGACCCAGTACTTC,CASSVGTGLQTQYF,NA,TRBV9,TRBJ2-5,NA
TGTGCCGCGAAGGACAGGGAGGACACTGAAGCTTTCTTT,CAAKDREDTEAFF,NA,TRBV10-3,TRBJ1-1,TRBD1
TGTGCCACCAGTAATCGGGGACAGGGCCAAGAGACCCAGTACTTC,CATSNRGQGQETQYF,NA,TRBV24-1,TRBJ2-5,TRBD1
TGCGCCAGCAGCCTACTCATAGCGGGGGGATCCGAAAACATTCAGTACTTC,CASSLLIAGGSENIQYF,few,TRBV5-1,TRBJ2-4,TRBD2
TGTGCCAGCAGTTATAGGCGGAACCCCTACGAGCAGTACTTC,CASSYRRNPYEQYF,NA,TRBV6-2/TRBV6-3,TRBJ2-7,NA
TGTGCCAGCAGGAGGGAAAATAATCAGCCCCAGCATTTT,CASRRENNQPQHF,NA,TRBV6-5,TRBJ1-5,NA
TGTGCCAGCAGCCGAGGACAGGGTCTATCCTCTGGGGCCAACGTCCTGACTTTC,CASSRGQGLSSGANVLTF,NA,TRBV6-6,TRBJ2-6,TRBD1
TGTGCCAGCAGCCCGGACAGTGCCCTCGGGGAGCAGTACTTC,CASSPDSALGEQYF,NA,TRBV5-4,TRBJ2-7,NA
TGTGCCAGCAGTCCTCGTGGAGGGGGCACTGAAGCTTTCTTT,CASSPRGGGTEAFF,NA,TRBV25-1,TRBJ1-1,NA
TGTGCCAGCTCACCGTGGACCCGGGGGGAAAAACTGTTTTTT,CASSPWTRGEKLFF,NA,TRBV18,TRBJ1-4,NA
TGTGCCAGCAGTTCATGGACAGGGGGCTCAGATACGCAGTATTTT,CASSSWTGGSDTQYF,NA,TRBV27,TRBJ2-3,TRBD1
TGTGCCACCGGGGAGGGGGCGAGAGAGACCCAGTACTTC,CATGEGARETQYF,NA,TRBV24-1,TRBJ2-5,NA
TGCGCCAGCAGCTTGCCCGACAGAGATGAAGCTTTCTTT,CASSLPDRDEAFF,NA,TRBV5-1,TRBJ1-1,NA
TGTGCCAGCACCTTCAGGTCCAATCAGCCCCAGCATTTT,CASTFRSNQPQHF,NA,TRBV12-3/TRBV12-4,TRBJ1-5,NA
TGTGCCAGCAGCTATAGCGGGGGGGCCGGGACCAAAAACATTCAGTACTTC,CASSYSGGAGTKNIQYF,NA,TRBV2,TRBJ2-4,TRBD2
TGTGCCAGCAGCCCCCTCGGGACACCAACTAATGAGCAGTTCTTC,CASSPLGTPTNEQFF,NA,TRBV11-3,TRBJ2-1,NA
TGTGCCAGCAGCTCTACTCGGGACAGGGGCGCTGAAGCTTTCTTT,CASSSTRDRGAEAFF,NA,TRBV5-4,TRBJ1-1,TRBD1
TGTGCCAGCAGAGATCAGGACAGGGTCTACGAGCAGTACTTC,CASRDQDRVYEQYF,once,TRBV2,TRBJ2-7,TRBD1
TGTGCCACCAGTGATCCGCAGGCGGATAGCACAGATACGCAGTATTTT,CATSDPQADSTDTQYF,NA,TRBV24-1,TRBJ2-3,NA
TGTGCCACCAGTGACCAACAGGGGGCCCGAAATGAGCAGTTCTTC,CATSDQQGARNEQFF,NA,TRBV24-1,TRBJ2-1,TRBD1
TGTGCCAGCAGCGTAGAGGACTCTAAGGATACGCAGTATTTT,CASSVEDSKDTQYF,NA,TRBV9,TRBJ2-3,NA
TGTGCCAGCAGCTCCCCGACGGGTGTCACCGGGGAGCTGTTTTTT,CASSSPTGVTGELFF,NA,TRBV7-9,TRBJ2-2,NA
TGTGCCAGCAGCTTACGGGGGGAGGCTGAAGCTTTCTTT,CASSLRGEAEAFF,NA,TRBV7-3,TRBJ1-1,NA
TGTGCCTGGAGCTTGGCAGGGGTTTCCTACGAGCAGTACTTC,CAWSLAGVSYEQYF,NA,TRBV30,TRBJ2-7,NA
TGCGCCAGCAGCCTCGAGGGGGACTTCTACAATGAGCAGTTCTTC,CASSLEGDFYNEQFF,NA,TRBV4-1,TRBJ2-1,NA
TGCGCCAGCAGCTTGGAAGGGGCCTTTTACACAGATACGCAGTATTTT,CASSLEGAFYTDTQYF,NA,TRBV5-1,TRBJ2-3,NA
TGTGCCAGCAGCCAGGGGGCGGGGAATTCACCCCTCCACTTT,CASSQGAGNSPLHF,NA,TRBV7-9,TRBJ1-6,TRBD1
TGTGCCAACAACTACAGGGGGAACACTGAAGCTTTCTTT,CANNYRGNTEAFF,NA,TRBV2,TRBJ1-1,TRBD1
TGTGCCAGCAGCCAGACTAGCGCCGCCACCGGGGAGCTGTTTTTT,CASSQTSAATGELFF,NA,TRBV7-2,TRBJ2-2,TRBD2
TGTGCCAGCAGCCAAGATCTCAATCAGCCCCAGCATTTT,CASSQDLNQPQHF,few,TRBV3-1/TRBV3-2,TRBJ1-5,NA
TGTGCTAGTGGTCCCCTCACGGGGAATATCGGGGAGCTGTTTTTT,CASGPLTGNIGELFF,NA,TRBV12-5,TRBJ2-2,NA
TGTGCCAGCAGTCCGCCGGGACTAGCGGTTGAGCAGTTCTTC,CASSPPGLAVEQFF,NA,TRBV27,TRBJ2-1,TRBD2
TGCGCCAGCAGCTACCTTAGCGGGGGGGGCACAGATACGCAGTATTTT,CASSYLSGGGTDTQYF,NA,TRBV5-1,TRBJ2-3,TRBD2
TGCAGCGTTGACCAGGACAGCCAAGAGACCCAGTACTTC,CSVDQDSQETQYF,NA,TRBV29-1,TRBJ2-5,NA
TGCAGCGTTGGGGCGGGGCGGGGCGCTCCCGGGGAGCTGTTTTTT,CSVGAGRGAPGELFF,NA,TRBV29-1,TRBJ2-2,NA
TGTGCCAGCAGCCCTTATACAGGGGCCACTGAAGCTTTCTTT,CASSPYTGATEAFF,NA,TRBV5-4,TRBJ1-1,TRBD1
TGTGCCAGTAGAAGGGGGGAGTTGAACACTGAAGCTTTCTTT,CASRRGELNTEAFF,NA,TRBV19,TRBJ1-1,NA
TGTGCCAGCAGTACCCTGGGGGGGCTACACTACGAGCAGTACTTC,CASSTLGGLHYEQYF,few,TRBV28,TRBJ2-7,NA
TGTGCCAGCAGCAGCAGGGCAACTAATGAAAAACTGTTTTTT,CASSSRATNEKLFF,NA,TRBV28,TRBJ1-4,NA
TGCGCCAGCAGCCAAGTGGATATGGGACTAGCCTACAATGAGCAGTTCTTC,CASSQVDMGLAYNEQFF,NA,TRBV4-1,TRBJ2-1,TRBD2
TGCGCCAGCAGCTTCCCTGGACAGGGAGGGGACCAAGAGACCCAGTACTTC,CASSFPGQGGDQETQYF,once,TRBV5-1,TRBJ2-5,NA
TGTGCCAGTAGTACTGGACAGGGGCGACTCTCCTACGAGCAGTACTTC,CASSTGQGRLSYEQYF,once,TRBV19,TRBJ2-7,TRBD1